This T cell receptor beta chain is from a study of CD4 T cells in relation to SARS-CoV-2 and coronaviruses. Turning to the study itself: ViraFEST: roughly 10-day antigen culture of PBMCs, then TCR beta CDR3 sequencing. Convalescent donors were aged roughly 20 to 75, with median approximately 39 years.

Only one count was recorded for this clone. The antigen is unknown. Generated by immunoSEQ multiplex PCR, the TCRdb table keeps only in-frame clones and is missing some. The sample has 35,000 to 45,000 clones, approximately 87% seen once. Naive or memory CD4+ cells were cultured 1:1 with T cell-depleted PBMCs plus CEF. Between the trimmed V and J ends, which lost 1 base and 1 base, there was a span of 13 bases. The CDR3 is 16 residues long. Germline loops: CDR1 SEHNR, CDR2 FQNEAQ (reference sequence). The receptor was isolated from an adult with COVID-19. The gene calls are TRBV7-9 and TRBJ2-5; a weak D match, TRBD2 (6 bases). Sequenced material: naive CD4+ T cells from PBMCs, cultured in vitro. Sample subset: naive CD4+ T cells isolated by negative enrichment. CDR3 sequence reads: CASSLDGGRSQETQYF. The CDR3 region has the DNA TGTGCCAGCAGCTTAGACGGAGGGCGCAGCCAAGAGACCCAGTACTTC.